Listed below are T cell receptor beta chains from one sample, sequenced in a study of vaccination effects on CD4 cells after COVID-19. The protocol was immunoSEQ multiplex PCR, while the TCRdb copy is restricted to in-frame clones and leaves out a portion. The profile covers roughly 13,000 clones, with around 72% appearing a single time and 8.5% to 10% taken by the ten largest. Their cognate antigens are unknown. This specimen was CD4+ T cells from PBMCs cultured with SARS-CoV-2 spike peptides, taken after COVID-19 vaccination. These receptors were taken from a human donor who received a COVID-19 vaccine. Both conserved end residues are part of each CDR3. The D gene is left open where the match is weak. The listing skips clone size in some rows; elsewhere it reads once, few, many or a size class.

d_gene	abundance	v_gene	j_gene	CDR3aa	CDR3nt
-	-	TRBV10-3	TRBJ2-7	CAISEGRREFEQYF	TGTGCCATCAGTGAGGGCAGACGGGAGTTCGAGCAGTACTTC
TRBD2	once	TRBV11-2	TRBJ2-2	CASSPRGGGGDAGELFF	TGTGCCAGCAGCCCGAGAGGGGGCGGGGGGGACGCCGGGGAGCTGTTTTTT
-	-	TRBV29-1	TRBJ2-3	CSVGPKDTQYF	TGCAGCGTTGGCCCCAAGGATACGCAGTATTTT
-	few	TRBV19	TRBJ1-5	CASSNGDVGQPQHF	TGTGCCAGCTCTAACGGGGACGTTGGTCAGCCCCAGCATTTT
-	-	TRBV6-1	TRBJ2-3	CASSDSRTQYMNTQYF	TGTGCCAGCAGTGATTCAAGGACTCAGTATATGAATACGCAGTATTTT
-	-	TRBV6-6	TRBJ2-1	CASSPSRVRQIYNEQFF	TGTGCCAGCAGTCCCAGTCGGGTGCGCCAGATCTACAATGAGCAGTTCTTC
TRBD2	medium-sized	TRBV30	TRBJ2-2	CAWSAVAGANTGELFF	TGTGCCTGGAGTGCTGTAGCGGGGGCGAACACCGGGGAGCTGTTTTTT
TRBD1	-	TRBV4-2	TRBJ1-2	CASSHYHRGGNYGYTF	TGTGCCAGCAGCCATTACCACAGGGGCGGTAACTATGGCTACACCTTC
TRBD1	-	TRBV5-1	TRBJ1-4	CASSWGGTAEKLFF	TGCGCCAGCAGCTGGGGAGGGACAGCGGAAAAACTGTTTTTT
-	-	TRBV19	TRBJ1-2	CASSIVLAEYGYTF	TGTGCCAGTAGTATCGTGTTGGCAGAGTATGGCTACACCTTC
-	few	TRBV27	TRBJ1-1	CASRLVQNTEAFF	TGTGCCAGCAGGCTAGTTCAAAACACTGAAGCTTTCTTT
TRBD2	medium-sized	TRBV7-8	TRBJ2-1	CASSLGGTSGTVKEQFF	TGTGCCAGCAGCTTAGGAGGGACTAGCGGGACCGTAAAGGAGCAGTTCTTC
-	-	TRBV6-4	TRBJ2-7	CASSEQGGSYEQYF	TGTGCCAGCAGTGAACAGGGAGGGTCCTACGAGCAGTACTTC
TRBD2	-	TRBV3-1/TRBV3-2	TRBJ2-7	CASSLGTSRSSYEQYF	TGTGCCAGCAGCCTTGGGACTAGTCGCAGCTCCTACGAGCAGTACTTC
-	-	TRBV27	TRBJ2-7	CASSFQGFSYEQYF	TGTGCCAGCAGTTTTCAGGGTTTTTCCTACGAGCAGTACTTC
TRBD1	-	TRBV10-3	TRBJ2-5	CAIRAGTGGQETQYF	TGTGCCATCAGGGCCGGGACAGGAGGTCAAGAGACCCAGTACTTC
TRBD2	few	TRBV28	TRBJ2-1	CASSSLSGSFYNEQFF	TGTGCCAGCAGTTCCCTGAGCGGGAGTTTCTACAATGAGCAGTTCTTC
-	few	TRBV7-9	TRBJ1-1	CASSAGNTEAFF	TGTGCCAGCAGCGCTGGGAACACTGAAGCTTTCTTT
TRBD1	-	TRBV3-1/TRBV3-2	TRBJ2-2	CASSGGQTGIGELFF	TGTGCCAGCAGCGGGGGTCAGACAGGGATTGGGGAGCTGTTTTTT
-	few	TRBV12-5	TRBJ1-1	CASGLAGNTEAFF	TGTGCTAGTGGCTTAGCAGGGAACACTGAAGCTTTCTTT
-	-	TRBV27	TRBJ1-5	CASRPYIGKSNQPQHF	TGTGCCAGCAGACCTTACATAGGGAAGAGCAATCAGCCCCAGCATTTT
-	few	TRBV5-1	TRBJ1-5	CASSLVPGGNQPQHF	TGCGCCAGCAGCTTGGTGCCAGGGGGCAATCAGCCCCAGCATTTT
-	once	TRBV30	TRBJ2-7	CAWSVSSYEQYF	TGTGCCTGGAGTGTGTCTTCATACGAGCAGTACTTC
-	few	TRBV7-3	TRBJ1-1	CASSLGPSGEAFF	TGTGCCAGCAGCTTAGGGCCTTCGGGGGAAGCTTTCTTT
TRBD1	-	TRBV5-1	TRBJ1-2	CASSDHSRTGEGGYTF	TGCGCCAGCAGCGATCATTCCCGGACAGGGGAGGGTGGCTACACCTTC
-	-	TRBV4-1	TRBJ2-7	CASSQTGTLSYEQYF	TGCGCCAGCAGCCAAACCGGGACACTCTCCTACGAGCAGTACTTC
-	few	TRBV6-5	TRBJ2-6	CASSYGGSGANVLTF	TGTGCCAGCAGTTACGGGGGCTCTGGGGCCAACGTCCTGACTTTC
-	-	TRBV7-2	TRBJ2-1	CASSFLSRTNEQFF	TGTGCCAGCAGCTTTCTTTCCCGGACGAATGAGCAGTTCTTC
-	-	TRBV4-1	TRBJ1-1	CASSQEAMNTEAFF	TGCGCCAGCAGCCAAGAGGCCATGAACACTGAAGCTTTCTTT
-	-	TRBV6-5	TRBJ2-3	CASSLGSTDTQYF	TGTGCCAGCTCCCTAGGCAGCACAGATACGCAGTATTTT
-	-	TRBV21-1	TRBJ2-7	CASSPPGLRHYEQYF	TGTGCCAGCAGCCCGCCGGGACTCCGACACTACGAGCAGTACTTC
TRBD1	-	TRBV18	TRBJ2-7	CASSRTTGDYEQYF	TGTGCCAGCTCACGTACTACAGGGGACTACGAGCAGTACTTC
-	few	TRBV12-3/TRBV12-4	TRBJ2-3	CASSSRADTQYF	TGTGCCAGCAGTTCCAGAGCAGATACGCAGTATTTT
-	once	TRBV27	TRBJ1-1	CASSLRRHTEAFF	TGTGCCAGCAGTTTAAGGCGGCACACTGAAGCTTTCTTT
-	-	TRBV19	TRBJ1-1	CASSIVLQMNTEAFF	TGTGCCAGTAGTATTGTGCTACAGATGAACACTGAAGCTTTCTTT
TRBD1	-	TRBV11-1	TRBJ1-2	CASSSGQGNYGYTF	TGTGCCAGCAGCTCGGGACAGGGAAACTATGGCTACACCTTC
TRBD1	medium-sized	TRBV14	TRBJ1-2	CASSRKTGGFGYTF	TGTGCCAGCAGCCGAAAGACAGGGGGCTTTGGCTACACCTTC
-	medium-sized	TRBV6-5	TRBJ1-2	CASSSTQGSIYGYTF	TGTGCCAGCAGTTCAACGCAGGGTTCTATCTATGGCTACACCTTC
-	few	TRBV19	TRBJ1-3	CASSIGGPLSGNTIYF	TGTGCCAGTAGTATAGGCGGCCCCCTCTCTGGAAACACCATATATTTT
-	-	TRBV19	TRBJ1-1	CASSMEAQPNTEAFF	TGTGCCAGTAGTATGGAGGCACAGCCGAACACTGAAGCTTTCTTT
-	once	TRBV18	TRBJ1-1	CASSPETKTEAFF	TGTGCCAGCTCACCTGAGACAAAAACTGAAGCTTTCTTT
TRBD2	-	TRBV6-6	TRBJ2-7	CASGRLASEQYF	TGTGCCAGCGGTAGACTAGCTTCCGAGCAGTACTTC
TRBD2	-	TRBV6-2/TRBV6-3	TRBJ2-1	CASSYSGSGKSYNEQFF	TGTGCCAGCAGTTATTCGGGGAGCGGGAAATCCTACAATGAGCAGTTCTTC
-	-	TRBV7-9	TRBJ2-2	CASSPRGYGGELFF	TGTGCCAGCAGCCCGAGGGGGTACGGCGGGGAGCTGTTTTTT
-	-	TRBV7-6	TRBJ2-3	CASSAVIREGTDTQYF	TGTGCCAGCAGCGCTGTGATCAGGGAAGGCACAGATACGCAGTATTTT
TRBD2	-	TRBV7-9	TRBJ2-1	CASSLPREVHNEQFF	TGTGCCAGCAGCTTACCGCGGGAGGTCCACAATGAGCAGTTCTTC
-	few	TRBV7-8	TRBJ1-5	CASSPLPDSQPQHF	TGTGCCAGCAGCCCTCTCCCCGACAGCCAGCCCCAGCATTTT
-	-	TRBV28	TRBJ2-3	CASSLVAENTDTQYF	TGTGCCAGCAGTTTGGTAGCGGAGAACACAGATACGCAGTATTTT
TRBD1	once	TRBV11-2	TRBJ2-5	CASSWDSRETQYF	TGTGCCAGCAGCTGGGACAGCCGGGAGACCCAGTACTTC
-	medium-sized	TRBV28	TRBJ1-1	CASSLNKGWSTEAFF	TGTGCCAGCAGTTTAAATAAGGGGTGGAGCACTGAAGCTTTCTTT